The rows below give T cell receptor beta chains drawn from one sample of a study of blood T cell repertoires in COVID-19. Profiling relied on immunoSEQ multiplex PCR, and the TCRdb table lists in-frame clones only, not all of them. The repertoire consists of around 39,000 clones, with around 86% occurring once and the leading ten covering 6.5% to 9%. Sequencing was done on a sample of peripheral blood. These TCRs come from a man in his sixties with active COVID-19. CDR3s include the opening cysteine and the closing phenylalanine or tryptophan. A D gene is named only where the DNA matches it firmly. Only part of the rows carry a size: once, few, many, or a class if the clone is expanded.

j_call v_call d_call clone_size cdr3_aa cdr3_nt
TRBJ2-7 TRBV18 TRBD2 . CASSPRGGRVDEQYF TGTGCCAGCTCACCCCGCGGGGGGCGCGTTGACGAGCAGTACTTC
TRBJ1-6 TRBV5-1 . once CASSLDTRASGSPLHF TGCGCCAGCAGCTTGGATACACGAGCCTCGGGTTCACCCCTCCACTTT
TRBJ2-3 TRBV29-1 . . CSVTGHPRTDTQYF TGCAGCGTTACAGGACATCCCCGGACAGATACGCAGTATTTT
TRBJ2-5 TRBV2 TRBD2 . CASTGSGLVIKTQYF TGTGCCAGCACCGGATCGGGACTAGTAATAAAGACCCAGTACTTC
TRBJ2-1 TRBV2 TRBD2 . CASLQGLAGNEQFF TGTGCCAGCCTTCAGGGCCTAGCGGGAAATGAGCAGTTCTTC
TRBJ1-3 TRBV29-1 TRBD1 . CSVEDVWTGGGNTIYF TGCAGCGTTGAAGATGTTTGGACAGGGGGAGGAAACACCATATATTTT
TRBJ2-3 TRBV19 TRBD2 . CASSEILAEGTDTQYF TGTGCCAGTAGTGAAATACTAGCGGAAGGCACAGATACGCAGTATTTT
TRBJ1-2 TRBV6-2/TRBV6-3 . . CASSSSGGNYGYTF TGTGCCAGCAGCTCCTCGGGAGGTAACTATGGCTACACCTTC
TRBJ2-7 TRBV7-2 . . CASSSSGTRTGLEQYF TGTGCCAGCAGCTCGTCGGGGACACGGACTGGACTCGAGCAGTACTTC
TRBJ2-7 TRBV12-3/TRBV12-4 . . CASSLQNTYEQYF TGTGCCAGCAGTTTACAGAACACCTACGAGCAGTACTTC
TRBJ2-3 TRBV14 TRBD2 . CASSQWFSVAGATDTQYF TGTGCCAGCAGCCAGTGGTTCTCGGTAGCGGGCGCCACAGATACGCAGTATTTT
TRBJ2-7 TRBV13 . . CASSLLQGYEQYF TGTGCCAGCAGCTTACTACAGGGCTACGAGCAGTACTTC
TRBJ2-3 TRBV6-4 TRBD2 . CASRVSGTTDTQYF TGTGCCAGCAGAGTTAGCGGGACCACAGATACGCAGTATTTT
TRBJ2-1 TRBV7-3 . . CATPEADSYNEQFF TGTGCCACTCCGGAGGCGGACTCCTACAATGAGCAGTTCTTC
TRBJ2-1 TRBV4-3 TRBD2 . CASSQELAGAPNEQFF TGCGCCAGCAGCCAGGAACTAGCGGGAGCCCCCAATGAGCAGTTCTTC
TRBJ1-3 TRBV5-1 . . CASSLVGRGFGNTIYF TGCGCCAGCAGCTTGGTGGGCAGGGGCTTCGGAAACACCATATATTTT
TRBJ1-3 TRBV4-1 . . CASSQGGEGSNSGNTIYF TGCGCCAGCAGCCAAGGGGGGGAGGGGTCCAACTCTGGAAACACCATATATTTT
TRBJ2-2 TRBV18 TRBD1 . CASSPAGTGRTGELFF TGTGCCAGCTCACCGGCCGGGACAGGGCGCACCGGGGAGCTGTTTTTT
TRBJ2-3 TRBV21-1 . . CASRGLAGEDTQYF TGTGCCAGCAGGGGACTAGCGGGAGAAGATACGCAGTATTTT
TRBJ2-7 TRBV7-7 . . CASSPGSGEGYEQYF TGTGCTAGCAGCCCCGGCTCGGGGGAAGGGTACGAGCAGTACTTC
TRBJ2-5 TRBV19 . . CASSITLQTQETQYF TGTGCCAGTAGTATTACCTTACAGACACAAGAGACCCAGTACTTC
TRBJ1-2 TRBV5-6 TRBD1 once CASSWGQGANYGYTF TGTGCCAGCAGCTGGGGACAGGGAGCTAACTATGGCTACACCTTC
TRBJ1-4 TRBV19 TRBD1 . CASSLPPGQSNEKLFF TGTGCCAGTAGTCTGCCTCCGGGACAGTCTAATGAAAAACTGTTTTTT
TRBJ1-3 TRBV7-8 . . CASSLDSWRNTIYF TGTGCCAGCAGCTTAGACAGTTGGCGAAACACCATATATTTT
TRBJ2-7 TRBV9 . . CASSVLGSSYEQYF TGTGCCAGCAGCGTTTTAGGGAGCTCCTACGAGCAGTACTTC
TRBJ2-5 TRBV12-3/TRBV12-4 . . CASSHTWETQYF TGTGCCAGCAGCCATACTTGGGAGACCCAGTACTTC
TRBJ1-1 TRBV5-1 . . CASSFQNTEAFF TGCGCCAGCAGCTTCCAGAACACTGAAGCTTTCTTT